This T cell receptor beta chain emerged from a study of cytomegalovirus exposure and HLA in healthy donors. The study ran its PCR with 60 Vbeta and 13 Jbeta primers. In the original workflow: Later analysis identified tens of millions of unique TCR beta chains, some 10 million shared. Libraries were prepared by immunoSEQ multiplex PCR; TCRdb keeps only in-frame clonotypes and omits some of them. V and J calls and clone size come straight from that table; D and trimming were deduced from the DNA. The sample yields more than 110,000 clones, roughly three quarters seen once. Regarding the study as a whole: Later analysis placed DRB1 highest and HLA-C lowest in TCR association rates, which differed by HLA locus. Being productive about 90% or about 30% of the time was typical of most TCR beta V segments in an earlier analysis. Researchers reported that a few CMV-associated chains were confirmed in vitro as CMV antigen-specific.

This CDR3 is built from 14 residues. In germline, CDR1 is KGHSH, CDR2 LQKENI. V lost 0 bases and J 5 bases, leaving 10 bases between the germline ends. As for this clone: Its antigen is still unknown.

The chain uses TRBV18 and TRBJ1-1; no clear D gene. The source is a woman aged 50 to 60 in good health and CMV-seronegative. Sequencing was done on a sample of PBMCs. This CDR3 reads CASSPPRSTTEAFF. For the CDR3, the DNA is TGTGCCAGCTCACCACCCCGGAGTACAACTGAAGCTTTCTTT.